One sample yielded the 32 T cell receptor beta chains listed below, sequenced in a study of beta chain features in type 1 diabetes. The study reverse transcribed the entire isolated RNA, so it sequenced expressed TCRB transcripts. Data came from immunoSEQ multiplex PCR; TCRdb stores just in-frame clones and leaves some out. Of 850,000 to 900,000 clones listed, about a sixth are singletons. Sequencing was performed on naive CD4+ T cells from blood. These receptors originate from a woman under 30 in good health.

V gene TRBV4-3 combines with J gene TRBJ2-3; D gene unclear. The CDR3 runs to 14 residues. V was trimmed by 0 bases and J by 2 bases, leaving 6 bases between them. Per germline, CDR1 LGHNA and CDR2 YSLEER. CDR3 bases: TGCGCCAGCAGCCAAGACAGCTACACAGATACGCAGTATTTT. It codes for CASSQDSYTDTQYF.

The chain uses TRBV28 and TRBJ2-1, with 7 nucleotides matching TRBD1. CDR1 is MDHEN, CDR2 SYDVKM, per germline. The CDR3 spans 15 residues. Losses at the gene ends were 3 bases for V and 0 bases for J; bases not matched to a gene: 2. CDR3 nucleotide sequence: TGTGCCAGCAGTTTCGGACAGGTCTCCTACAATGAGCAGTTCTTC. Translating it yields CASSFGQVSYNEQFF.

The rearrangement joins TRBV18 to TRBJ2-7, with D possibly being TRBD1 (5 bases). Looked up from germline, CDR1 is KGHSH and CDR2 is LQKENI. The CDR3 totals 15 residues. Trimming removed 6 bases from V and 1 base from J, with 16 bases in between. The CDR3 is CASSPFGAKSYEQYF. CDR3 bases: TGTGCCAGCTCGCCTTTTGGGGCGAAATCCTACGAGCAGTACTTC.

In its sample, this clone was seen a few times. The chain uses TRBV23-1 and TRBJ2-1; 11 nucleotides align to TRBD1. TRBV23-1 is known as an ORF, though its function is uncertain. With V trimmed by 2 bases and J by 3 bases, 3 bases remained unmatched. The CDR3 covers 16 residues. The CDR3 region has the DNA TGCGCCAGCAGTCAAAAGGGGACAGGGGGCTACAATGAGCAGTTCTTC. This encodes CASSQKGTGGYNEQFF.

V and J are TRBV9 and TRBJ2-3; TRBD2 matches at 13 bases. The CDR3 contains 18 residues. Germline V gene sequence: CDR1 SGDLS, CDR2 YYNGEE. Unmatched junction bases numbered 12, after V lost 4 bases and J lost 4 bases. CDR3 sequence (DNA): TGTGCCAGCAGCCCGAGCCCCGGACTAGCGGGAGTGTCAGATACGCAGTATTTT. Residues: CASSPSPGLAGVSDTQYF.

The rearrangement links TRBV19 to TRBJ2-5; 12 nucleotides agree with TRBD2. This CDR3 has 16 amino acids. V gave up 4 bases and J gave up 7 bases; unmatched junction bases: 10. CDR1 LNHDA and CDR2 SQIVND come from the germline V gene (reference sequence). In DNA form, the CDR3 reads TGTGCCAGTAGTACCAGACTAGCGGGAGCTGGTGGGACCCAGTACTTC. This encodes CASSTRLAGAGGTQYF.

The sample holds a few counts of this clone. This rearrangement joins TRBV19 to TRBJ2-7, with 7 bases that match TRBD2. CDR3 size: 15 residues. The junction had 8 bases not matched to a gene; V was cut back by 4 bases and J by 2 bases. Germline CDR1 reads LNHDA; CDR2 reads SQIVND (reference sequence). CDR3 residues: CASSNWAGVAYEQYF. CDR3 bases: TGTGCCAGTAGTAATTGGGCGGGAGTGGCCTACGAGCAGTACTTC. The complete variable domain, with remaining parts taken from reference TRBV19 and TRBJ2-7, reads DGGITQSPKYLFRKEGQNVTLSCEQNLNHDAMYWYRQDPGQGLRLIYYSQIVNDFQKGDIAEGYSVSREKKESFPLTVTSAQKNPTAFYLCASSNWAGVAYEQYFGPGTRLTVT.

This clone was seen more than once but under ten times. The V call is TRBV10-3, the J call TRBJ2-7, with 8 bases identical to TRBD1. V lost 6 bases to trimming and J lost 5 bases; unmatched junction nucleotides: 15. This CDR3 is built from 16 residues. CDR1 and CDR2 (germline): ENHRY, SYGVKD. The CDR3 loop is CAIRRRTGRVKDEQYF. The CDR3 DNA reads TGTGCCATCAGACGCCGGACAGGGCGAGTAAAGGACGAGCAGTACTTC.

This clone turned up a few times. This chain uses TRBV9 with TRBJ2-1; tentatively, D is TRBD1 or TRBD2 (5 bases each). Germline V gives CDR1 SGDLS, CDR2 YYNGEE. V lost 3 bases and J lost 3, with 13 bases in between. This CDR3 has 15 amino acids. The CDR3 sequence: CASSGGASFYNEQFF. CDR3 bases: TGTGCCAGCAGCGGAGGGGCTAGTTTCTACAATGAGCAGTTCTTC.

This clone was seen a few times. The gene calls are TRBV5-4 and TRBJ2-1, with D uncertain. This CDR3 region has 12 residues. Trimming removed 0 bases at V and 8 bases at J, with 6 bases between. Germline V lookup: CDR1 SGHNT, CDR2 YYREEE (reference sequence). DNA for the CDR3: TGTGCCAGCAGCTTGGAAGGGTATGAGCAGTTCTTC. As protein: CASSLEGYEQFF.

The table lists this clone with a few counts. The V gene is TRBV7-3, the J gene TRBJ2-1; D gene unclear. V was clipped by 2 bases and J by 2 bases, with 7 bases between them. The CDR3 consists of 14 residues. Germline V gene lookup returns CDR1 SGHTA and CDR2 FQGTGA. CDR3 region: CASSLPGAYNEQFF. In nucleotides, the CDR3 is TGTGCCAGCAGCTTACCAGGTGCCTACAATGAGCAGTTCTTC.

A few counts support this clone. V usage is TRBV5-1 and J usage is TRBJ1-4; no definite D call. This CDR3 is 14 amino acids long. V dropped 0 bases and J dropped 7 bases, with 10 bases sitting between them. CDR1 and CDR2 (germline): SGHRS, YFSETQ. The CDR3 loop reads CASSLAAEPEKLFF. The DNA of the CDR3 is TGCGCCAGCAGCTTGGCTGCAGAGCCTGAAAAACTGTTTTTT.

This clone was seen more than once but under ten times. The chain has TRBV5-1 and TRBJ2-3; 8 bases agree with TRBD1. J was trimmed by 3 bases and V by 5 bases; bases with no gene match: 14. CDR3 length equals 17 residues. Germline-derived CDR1 and CDR2 are SGHRS and YFSETQ. In DNA form, the CDR3 reads TGCGCCAGCAGTCGCGGGGACAGGCCGGCTGGAACAGATACGCAGTATTTT. It specifies CASSRGDRPAGTDTQYF.

The CDR3 sequence: CASRGTDNQPQHF. In nucleotides, the CDR3 is TGTGCCAGCAGAGGGACGGACAATCAGCCCCAGCATTTT. V and J are TRBV2 and TRBJ1-5; possible D gene TRBD1, 5 bases. Germline assignment: CDR1 SNHLY and CDR2 FYNNEI. Trimming removed 6 bases at V and 3 bases at J, with 9 bases between. The CDR3 loop spans 13 amino acids.

The gene calls are TRBV27 and TRBJ2-2; 10 positions agree with TRBD2. Losses at the gene ends were 6 bases for V and 4 bases for J; bases not matched to a gene: 8. Germline loops: CDR1 MNHEY, CDR2 SMNVEV (reference sequence). The CDR3 runs to 16 residues. The chain's CDR3 is CASRGDGTSVTGELFF. In DNA form, the CDR3 reads TGTGCCAGCAGGGGGGACGGGACTAGCGTCACCGGGGAGCTGTTTTTT.

This clone was picked up a small number of times. CDR3: CASRSDRITDTQYF. CDR3 nucleotides: TGTGCCAGTAGATCGGACAGGATCACAGATACGCAGTATTTT. The chain carries TRBV19 and TRBJ2-3, with 7 positions matching TRBD1. Germline values: CDR1 LNHDA, CDR2 SQIVND (reference sequence). The trim removed 6 bases at V and 2 bases at J, leaving 5 bases unmatched. The CDR3 covers 14 residues.

The V call is TRBV20-1, the J call TRBJ2-5; D is uncertain. Germline CDR1 reads DFQATT; CDR2 reads SNEGSKA (reference sequence). The CDR3 length is 11 residues. V lost 3 bases, J lost 4 bases, and 6 bases lay in between. The CDR3: CSASKLETQYF. The DNA for the CDR3 is TGCAGTGCTAGTAAACTAGAGACCCAGTACTTC.

V and J are TRBV4-3 and TRBJ2-1; 9 bases match TRBD2. Germline CDR1 reads LGHNA; CDR2 reads YSLEER. The CDR3 spans 13 residues. V shed 1 base and J 9 bases; nucleotides not matched to a gene: 1. The CDR3 sequence is CASSQGREGEQFF. CDR3 bases: TGCGCCAGCAGCCAAGGGCGGGAGGGTGAGCAGTTCTTC.

V usage is TRBV19 and J usage is TRBJ2-2; D unresolved. Germline lookup yields CDR1 LNHDA and CDR2 SQIVND (reference sequence). V shed 3 bases and J shed 5 bases, with 19 bases lying between them. CDR3 length: 17 residues. CDR3 loop: CASSISAWGLRTGELFF. CDR3 DNA sequence: TGTGCCAGTAGTATCTCTGCATGGGGATTGAGGACCGGGGAGCTGTTTTTT.

The chain uses TRBV18 and TRBJ2-7; 7 bases fit TRBD2. The CDR3 runs to 15 residues. Germline values: CDR1 KGHSH, CDR2 LQKENI. V was clipped by 2 bases and J by 1 base; unmatched bases: 5. Written as DNA, the CDR3 is TGTGCCAGCTCACCAAGGGAGGGCCCTTCCTACGAGCAGTACTTC. Protein product: CASSPREGPSYEQYF.

The chain employs TRBV19 and TRBJ2-3; D possibly corresponds to TRBD2 (6 bases). The CDR3 length is 13 residues. Germline CDR1 reads LNHDA; CDR2 reads SQIVND (reference sequence). V lost 7 bases to trimming and J lost 5 bases, with 13 bases between them. The CDR3 sequence: CASISGDLDTQYF. The CDR3 DNA reads TGTGCCAGTATTTCGGGAGACTTAGATACGCAGTATTTT.

The V and J genes are TRBV28 and TRBJ1-5, with a weak D call TRBD1 (5 bases). Germline assignment: CDR1 MDHEN and CDR2 SYDVKM. The CDR3 is 16 amino acids. The ends were cut back, 6 bases at V and 1 base at J, with 16 bases in the middle. The CDR3 spells CASSAGTGSSNQPQHF. The CDR3 region has the DNA TGTGCCAGCAGCGCAGGAACAGGTTCGAGCAATCAGCCCCAGCATTTT.

This clone was recorded a few times. CDR3 bases: TGTGCCATCTCCCGGGGACAGGGAGGCACCTACGAGCAGTACTTC. It yields the protein CAISRGQGGTYEQYF. The chain carries TRBV10-3 and TRBJ2-7; TRBD1 matches at 9 bases. V lost 8 bases, J lost 2 bases, and 10 bases stayed unmatched. Germline lookup yields CDR1 ENHRY and CDR2 SYGVKD. The CDR3 length is 15 residues.

This clone came up a few times. This chain connects TRBV5-1 to TRBJ2-2; TRBD2 agrees at 13 bases. The CDR3 length is 16 residues. The germline gives CDR1 SGHRS, CDR2 YFSETQ. The V segment lost 6 bases and the J segment 5 bases; nucleotides outside the gene matches: 7. Written as DNA, the CDR3 is TGCGCCAGCACCCCCGAGGGACTAGCGGGGACCGGGGAGCTGTTTTTT. It yields the protein CASTPEGLAGTGELFF.

The chain carries TRBV27 and TRBJ2-7; 9 positions match TRBD1. The CDR3 contains 14 residues. The junction had 2 bases not matched to a gene; V was cut back by 2 bases and J by 3 bases. Per the germline V gene, CDR1 is MNHEY and CDR2 is SMNVEV (reference sequence). Here the CDR3 DNA reads TGTGCCAGCAGTTTAAGGGGACAGGGCTACGAGCAGTACTTC. This codes for CASSLRGQGYEQYF.

Worth noting for this clone: The same CDR3 can be traced to other DNA sequences in this sample. CDR3 sequence reads: CASSFLGTDTQYF. The CDR3 DNA reads TGTGCCAGCAGCTTTTTAGGCACAGATACGCAGTATTTT. The V gene is TRBV7-2, the J gene TRBJ2-3; no definite D call. Trimming pared 3 bases from V and 1 base from J, leaving 5 bases between. The CDR3 runs to 13 residues. The germline V gene has CDR1 SGHTA and CDR2 FQGNSA.

This clone appeared once. The chain uses TRBV5-1 and TRBJ2-5, with 7 bases matching TRBD2. Trimming took 4 bases from V and 5 from J; bases not matched to a gene: 11. Germline V CDR1 and CDR2: SGHRS, YFSETQ. The CDR3 totals 15 residues. The CDR3 DNA sequence: TGCGCCAGCAGCATGAACGTCGGGGGGTTGGAGACCCAGTACTTC. This encodes CASSMNVGGLETQYF.

This clone was counted a few times. The rearrangement links TRBV6-1 to TRBJ2-1; 10 bases agree with TRBD2. Looked up from germline, CDR1 is MNHNS and CDR2 is SASEGT. J was trimmed by 12 bases and V by 1 base; bases with no gene match: 12. This CDR3 comprises 16 residues. Here the CDR3 DNA reads TGTGCCAGCAGTGAAGGTCCTAGCGGGAGTTATAATAGGCAGTTCTTC. As protein: CASSEGPSGSYNRQFF.

The rearrangement links TRBV5-4 to TRBJ2-7; 8 nucleotides align to TRBD2. Trimming cost V 4 bases and J 3 bases; bases outside gene matches: 3. The CDR3 contains 13 residues. The germline V gene encodes CDR1 SGHNT and CDR2 YYREEE (reference sequence). CDR3 region: CASSMGTSYEQYF. The CDR3 coding sequence is TGTGCCAGCAGCATGGGGACTAGCTACGAGCAGTACTTC.

The chain is built from TRBV7-6 and TRBJ1-3; D is undetermined. This CDR3 region has 11 residues. Trimming left V 4 bases short and J 10 bases short, with 8 bases between. The germline CDR1 and CDR2 sequences are SGHVS and FNYEAQ. CDR3 sequence reads: CASSSDRTIYF. DNA of the CDR3: TGTGCCAGCAGCTCCGATCGGACCATATATTTT.

This clone has a handful of counts. This sequence joins TRBV7-2 and TRBJ2-3; TRBD2 agrees at 12 bases. V shed 0 bases, J shed 5 bases, and the junction held 6 bases outside the gene matches. The CDR3 contains 17 residues. Germline lookup yields CDR1 SGHTA and CDR2 FQGNSA. The CDR3 DNA follows: TGTGCCAGCAGCTTAGCGGCTAGACTAGCGGGAGAAGATACGCAGTATTTT. It codes for CASSLAARLAGEDTQYF.

The chain employs TRBV7-9 and TRBJ2-1, with unresolved D. In germline, CDR1 is SEHNR, CDR2 FQNEAQ (reference sequence). The CDR3 length is 17 residues. Trimming stripped 6 bases from V and 7 bases from J, with 25 bases between. The CDR3 sequence: CASRTNLAGKGLNEQFF. The CDR3 DNA sequence: TGTGCCAGCAGGACCAACCTCGCAGGAAAAGGCTTAAATGAGCAGTTCTTC.